This T cell receptor (beta chain) was obtained from a study of Graves' ophthalmopathy and Graves' hyperthyroidism. Study-wide points: Among expanded thyroid clonotypes above 0.001 frequency, most also occurred in blood.

Among the hyperthyroidism patients, all were newly diagnosed, aged 18 to 65, with under 2 months' duration. Many counts were recorded for this clonotype. The target antigen is unknown. V lost 7 bases, J lost 6 bases, and 8 bases stayed unmatched. This CDR3 spans 14 amino acids. The germline CDR1 and CDR2 sequences are LNHDA and SQIVND (reference sequence). Investigators amplified TCR beta CDR3 regions from RNA transcripts. HTBI primers primed a first-round RT-PCR, and a second-round multiplex PCR followed. TCRdb re-analysed the multiplex PCR reads in MiXCR, keeping a single row per CDR3 protein. The sample shows 600,000 to 650,000 distinct CDR3 sequences, about 20% of them seen only once.

The sequence was collected from a woman aged 18-35 years with stable Graves' hyperthyroidism. Some clones in this sample may be carry-over from other donors' samples. V is TRBV19 and J is TRBJ2-2; the match to TRBD1 covers 7 bases. Sequenced material: peripheral blood. CDR3 DNA sequence: TGTGCCAGTACTAGCACAGGGGCGTCCGGGGAGCTGTTTTTT. Its protein product is CASTSTGASGELFF.